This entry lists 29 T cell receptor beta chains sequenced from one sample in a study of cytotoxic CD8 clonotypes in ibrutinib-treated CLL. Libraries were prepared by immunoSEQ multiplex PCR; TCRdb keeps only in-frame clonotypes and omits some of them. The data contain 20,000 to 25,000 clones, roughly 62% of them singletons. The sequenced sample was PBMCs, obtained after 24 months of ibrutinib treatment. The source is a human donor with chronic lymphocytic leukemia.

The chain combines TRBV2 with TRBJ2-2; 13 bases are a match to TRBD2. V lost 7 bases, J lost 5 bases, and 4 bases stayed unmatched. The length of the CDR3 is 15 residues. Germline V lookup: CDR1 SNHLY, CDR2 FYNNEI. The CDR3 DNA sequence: TGTGCCAGCACCGGGACTAGCGGGGTAACCGGGGAGCTGTTTTTT. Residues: CASTGTSGVTGELFF. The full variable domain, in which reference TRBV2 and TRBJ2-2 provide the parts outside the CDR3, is EPEVTQTPSHQVTQMGQEVILRCVPISNHLYFYWYRQILGQKVEFLVSFYNNEISEKSEIFDDQFSVERPDGSNFTLKIRSTKLEDSAMYFCASTGTSGVTGELFFGEGSRLTVL.

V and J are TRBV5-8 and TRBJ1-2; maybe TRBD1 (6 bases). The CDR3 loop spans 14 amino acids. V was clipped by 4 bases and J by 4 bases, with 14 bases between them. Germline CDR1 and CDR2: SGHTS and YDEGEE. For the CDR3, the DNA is TGTGCCAGCAGCCGACAGGCTGGATCCTATGGCTACACCTTC. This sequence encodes CASSRQAGSYGYTF.

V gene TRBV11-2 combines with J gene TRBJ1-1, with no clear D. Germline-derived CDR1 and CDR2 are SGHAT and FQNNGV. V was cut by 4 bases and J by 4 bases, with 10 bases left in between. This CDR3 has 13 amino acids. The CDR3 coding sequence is TGTGCCAGCAGCTCGCGAGGTCCCACTGAAGCTTTCTTT. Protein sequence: CASSSRGPTEAFF.

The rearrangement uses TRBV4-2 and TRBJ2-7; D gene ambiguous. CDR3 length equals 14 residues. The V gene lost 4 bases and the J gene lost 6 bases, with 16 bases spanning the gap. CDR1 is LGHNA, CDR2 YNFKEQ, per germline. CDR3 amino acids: CASSPTLVGGEQYF. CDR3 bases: TGTGCCAGCAGCCCCACCCTGGTTGGCGGCGAGCAGTACTTC.

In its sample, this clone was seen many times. CDR3 region: CASSLVDRTFGYTF. The CDR3, as DNA: TGCGCCAGCTCCCTTGTGGACAGGACATTTGGCTACACCTTC. The genes are TRBV5-1 and TRBJ1-2, with TRBD1 identical over 7 bases. V lost 7 bases and J lost 7; bases outside the gene matches: 13. CDR3 length: 14 residues. Germline V gives CDR1 SGHRS, CDR2 YFSETQ.

CDR3 nucleotide sequence: TGTGCCAGTAGTCTCCCTGCTGACGAGCAGTACTTC. Protein: CASSLPADEQYF. The J gene is TRBJ2-7, the V gene TRBV19; D is unresolved. V was pared by 5 bases and J by 5 bases, with 10 bases between. The CDR3 sequence is 12 residues long. CDR1 LNHDA and CDR2 SQIVND come from the germline V gene (reference sequence).

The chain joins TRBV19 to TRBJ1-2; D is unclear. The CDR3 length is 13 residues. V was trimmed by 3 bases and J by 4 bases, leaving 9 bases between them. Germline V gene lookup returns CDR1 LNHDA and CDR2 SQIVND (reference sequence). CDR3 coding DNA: TGTGCCAGTAGTATTCAGTTGAGCTATGGCTACACCTTC. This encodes CASSIQLSYGYTF.

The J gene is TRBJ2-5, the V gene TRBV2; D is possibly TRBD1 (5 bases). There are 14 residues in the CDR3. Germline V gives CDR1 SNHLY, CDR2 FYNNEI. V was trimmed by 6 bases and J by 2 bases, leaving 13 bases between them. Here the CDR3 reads CASRAGSVQETQYF. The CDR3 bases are TGTGCCAGCAGAGCAGGGTCGGTACAAGAGACCCAGTACTTC.

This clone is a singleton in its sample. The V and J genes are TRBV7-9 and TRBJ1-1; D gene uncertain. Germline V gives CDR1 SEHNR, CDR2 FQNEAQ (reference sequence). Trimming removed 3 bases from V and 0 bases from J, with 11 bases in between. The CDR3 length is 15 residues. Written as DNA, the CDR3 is TGTGCCAGCAGCTTTGTCTACCGGATGAACACTGAAGCTTTCTTT. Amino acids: CASSFVYRMNTEAFF.

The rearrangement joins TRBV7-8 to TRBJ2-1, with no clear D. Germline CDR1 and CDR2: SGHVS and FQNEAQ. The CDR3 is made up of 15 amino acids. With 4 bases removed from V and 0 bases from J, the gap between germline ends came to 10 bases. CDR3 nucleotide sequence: TGTGCCAGCAGCTCATCCACAAACTCCTACAATGAGCAGTTCTTC. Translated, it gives CASSSSTNSYNEQFF.

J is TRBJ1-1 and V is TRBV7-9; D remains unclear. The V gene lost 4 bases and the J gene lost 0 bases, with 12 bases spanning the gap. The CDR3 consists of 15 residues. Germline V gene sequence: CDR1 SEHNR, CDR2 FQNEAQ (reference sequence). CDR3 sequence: CASSSGGNVNTEAFF. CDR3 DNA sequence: TGTGCCAGCAGCTCGGGAGGGAATGTGAACACTGAAGCTTTCTTT.

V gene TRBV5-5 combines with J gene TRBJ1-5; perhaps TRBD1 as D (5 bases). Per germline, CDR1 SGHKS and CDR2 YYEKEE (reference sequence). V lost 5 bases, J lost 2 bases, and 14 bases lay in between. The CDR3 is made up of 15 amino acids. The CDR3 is CASRAGRAGNQPQHF. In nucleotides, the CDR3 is TGTGCCAGCAGGGCAGGGCGGGCGGGCAATCAGCCCCAGCATTTT.

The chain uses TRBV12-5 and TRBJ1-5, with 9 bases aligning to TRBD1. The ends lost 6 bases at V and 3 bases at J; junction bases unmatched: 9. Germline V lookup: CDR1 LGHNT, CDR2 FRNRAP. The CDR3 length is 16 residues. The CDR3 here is CASGRQGENYNQPQHF. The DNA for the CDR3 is TGTGCTAGTGGCCGACAGGGGGAGAATTACAATCAGCCCCAGCATTTT.

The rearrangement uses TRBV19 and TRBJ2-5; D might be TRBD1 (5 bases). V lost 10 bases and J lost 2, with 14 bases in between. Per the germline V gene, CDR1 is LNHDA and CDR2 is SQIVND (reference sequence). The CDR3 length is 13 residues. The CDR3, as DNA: TGTGCCAAGTTTCAGGGATCGCAAGAGACCCAGTACTTC. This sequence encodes CAKFQGSQETQYF.

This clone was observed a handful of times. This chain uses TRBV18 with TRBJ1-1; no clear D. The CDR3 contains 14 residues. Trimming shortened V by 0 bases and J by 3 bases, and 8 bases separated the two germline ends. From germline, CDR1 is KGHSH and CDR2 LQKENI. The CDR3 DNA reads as TGTGCCAGCTCACCACCATCCGTGGACACTGAAGCTTTCTTT. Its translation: CASSPPSVDTEAFF. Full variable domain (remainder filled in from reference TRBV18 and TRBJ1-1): NAGVMQNPRHLVRRRGQEARLRCSPMKGHSHVYWYRQLPEEGLKFMVYLQKENIIDESGMPKERFSAEFPKEGPSILRIQQVVRGDSAAYFCASSPPSVDTEAFFGQGTRLTVV.

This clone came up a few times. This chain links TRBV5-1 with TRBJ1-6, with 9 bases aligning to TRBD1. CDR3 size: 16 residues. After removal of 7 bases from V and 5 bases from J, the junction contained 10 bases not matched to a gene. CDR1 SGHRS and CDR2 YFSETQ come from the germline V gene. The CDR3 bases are TGCGCCAGCGCTAGCGGGACAGGGAAAAATAATTCACCCCTCCACTTT. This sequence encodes CASASGTGKNNSPLHF.

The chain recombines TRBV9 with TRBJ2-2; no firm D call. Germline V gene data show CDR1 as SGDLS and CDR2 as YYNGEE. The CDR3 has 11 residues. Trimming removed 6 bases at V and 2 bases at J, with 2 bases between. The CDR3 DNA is TGTGCCAGCACCAACACCGGGGAGCTGTTTTTT. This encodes CASTNTGELFF.

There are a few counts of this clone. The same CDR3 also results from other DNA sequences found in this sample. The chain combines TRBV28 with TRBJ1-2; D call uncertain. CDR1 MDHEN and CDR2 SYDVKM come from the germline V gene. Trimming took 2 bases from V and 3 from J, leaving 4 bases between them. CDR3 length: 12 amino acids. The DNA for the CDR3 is TGTGCCAGCAGTTTAGGGGACTATGGCTACACCTTC. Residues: CASSLGDYGYTF.

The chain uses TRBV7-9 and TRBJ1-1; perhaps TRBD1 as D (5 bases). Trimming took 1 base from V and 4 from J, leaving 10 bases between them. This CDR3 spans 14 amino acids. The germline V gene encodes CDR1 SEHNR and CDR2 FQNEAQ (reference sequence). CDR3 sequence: CASSLGRGGTEAFF. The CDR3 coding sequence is TGTGCCAGCAGCTTAGGCCGCGGGGGCACTGAAGCTTTCTTT.

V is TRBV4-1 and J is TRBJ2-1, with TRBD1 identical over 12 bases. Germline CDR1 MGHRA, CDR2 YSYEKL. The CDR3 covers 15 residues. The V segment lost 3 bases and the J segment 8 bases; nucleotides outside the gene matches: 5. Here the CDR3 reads CASSHPGQGAYEQFF. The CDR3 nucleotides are TGCGCCAGCAGCCACCCGGGACAGGGGGCCTATGAGCAGTTCTTC.

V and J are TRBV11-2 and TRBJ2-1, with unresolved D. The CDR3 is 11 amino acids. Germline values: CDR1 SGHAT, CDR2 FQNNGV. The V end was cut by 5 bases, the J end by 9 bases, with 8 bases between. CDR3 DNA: TGTGCCAGCAGCGGGGTGTTTGAGCAGTTCTTC. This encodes CASSGVFEQFF.

This chain's CDR3 is CASSTEGISYYGYTF. For the CDR3, the DNA is TGTGCCAGCAGCACGGAGGGTATCTCCTACTATGGCTACACCTTC. V gene TRBV5-4 combines with J gene TRBJ1-2; D remains ambiguous. CDR3 size: 15 residues. Per germline, CDR1 SGHNT and CDR2 YYREEE (reference sequence). The V end lost 4 bases, the J end lost 3 bases, and 16 bases lay between the germline ends.

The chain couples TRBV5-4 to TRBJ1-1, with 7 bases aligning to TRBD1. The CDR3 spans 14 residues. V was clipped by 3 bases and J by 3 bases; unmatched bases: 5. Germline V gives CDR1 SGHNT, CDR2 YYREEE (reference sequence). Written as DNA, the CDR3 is TGTGCCAGCAGCTGGGACAGAAGCGACACTGAAGCTTTCTTT. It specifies CASSWDRSDTEAFF.

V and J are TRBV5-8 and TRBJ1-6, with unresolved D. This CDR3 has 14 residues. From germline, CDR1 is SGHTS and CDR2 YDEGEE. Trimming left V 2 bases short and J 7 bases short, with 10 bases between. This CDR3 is CASSLGQQNSPLHF. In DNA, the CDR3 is TGTGCCAGCAGCTTAGGCCAGCAAAATTCACCCCTCCACTTT.

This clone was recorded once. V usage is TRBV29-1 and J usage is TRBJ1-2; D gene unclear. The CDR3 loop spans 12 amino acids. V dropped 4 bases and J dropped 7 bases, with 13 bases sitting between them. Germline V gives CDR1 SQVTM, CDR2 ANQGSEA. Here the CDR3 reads CSVAGHGRGYTF. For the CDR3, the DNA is TGCAGCGTTGCGGGCCATGGTCGTGGCTACACCTTC.

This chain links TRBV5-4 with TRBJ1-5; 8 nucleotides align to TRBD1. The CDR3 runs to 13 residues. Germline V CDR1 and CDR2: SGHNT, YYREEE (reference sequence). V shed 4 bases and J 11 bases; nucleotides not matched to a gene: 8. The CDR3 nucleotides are TGTGCCAGCAGCACGGACAGGGTAGGGTCCCAGCATTTT. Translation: CASSTDRVGSQHF.

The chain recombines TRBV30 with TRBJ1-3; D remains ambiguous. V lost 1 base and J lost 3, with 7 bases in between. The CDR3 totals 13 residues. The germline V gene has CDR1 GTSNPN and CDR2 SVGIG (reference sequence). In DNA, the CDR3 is TGTGCCTGGAGTGGTCGGCTTGGAAACACCATATATTTT. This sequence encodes CAWSGRLGNTIYF.

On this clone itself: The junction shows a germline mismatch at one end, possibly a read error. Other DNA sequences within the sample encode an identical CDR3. The CDR3 spells CASSAGSGREKLFF. The CDR3 nucleotides read TGCGCCAGCAGTGCCGGGAGCGGGCGCGAAAAGCTGTTTTTT. This sequence joins TRBV10-2 and TRBJ1-4; no clear D gene. The germline V gene encodes CDR1 WSHSY and CDR2 SAAADI. CDR3 length equals 14 residues.

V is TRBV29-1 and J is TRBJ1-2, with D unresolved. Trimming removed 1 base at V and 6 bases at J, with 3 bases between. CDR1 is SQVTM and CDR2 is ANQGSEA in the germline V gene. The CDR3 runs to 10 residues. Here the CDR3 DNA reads TGCAGCGTTGAAGGGGATGGCTACACCTTC. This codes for CSVEGDGYTF.